The 25 T cell receptor beta chains given below trace back to one sample, sequenced in a study of beta chain features in type 1 diabetes. The isolated RNA, all of it, was reverse transcribed, so expressed TCRB transcripts were what got sequenced. Libraries were prepared by immunoSEQ multiplex PCR; TCRdb keeps only in-frame clonotypes and omits some of them. This table has about 450,000 clones, approximately 10% appearing once. The sample was naive CD4+ T cells from blood. These TCRs come from a woman aged 18-29 years in good health.

The V gene is TRBV5-1, the J gene TRBJ2-7; D is uncertain. Trimming removed 0 bases from V and 5 bases from J, with 6 bases in between. Germline loops: CDR1 SGHRS, CDR2 YFSETQ. This CDR3 region has 12 residues. CDR3 coding DNA: TGCGCCAGCAGCTTGGCAGTAAACGAGCAGTACTTC. Translating gives CASSLAVNEQYF.

V gene TRBV5-1 combines with J gene TRBJ1-1; D gene uncertain. V shed 5 bases and J shed 5 bases, with 10 bases lying between them. The CDR3 is made up of 12 amino acids. Germline CDR1 SGHRS, CDR2 YFSETQ. CDR3 amino acids: CASSKGRTEAFF. The CDR3 DNA sequence: TGCGCCAGCAGTAAGGGTCGTACTGAAGCTTTCTTT.

The chain employs TRBV30 and TRBJ1-2, with 11 bases matching TRBD1. Germline values: CDR1 GTSNPN, CDR2 SVGIG (reference sequence). J lost 0 bases, V lost 4 bases, and 7 bases had no gene match. The CDR3 contains 16 residues. The CDR3 sequence is CAWNGTGGLANYGYTF. Written as DNA, the CDR3 is TGTGCCTGGAATGGGACAGGGGGGTTAGCTAACTATGGCTACACCTTC. Combining the CDR3 with reference TRBV30 and TRBJ1-2 gives the whole variable domain SQTIHQWPATLVQPVGSPLSLECTVEGTSNPNLYWYRQAAGRGLQLLFYSVGIGQISSEVPQNLSASRPQDRQFILSSKKLLLSDSGFYLCAWNGTGGLANYGYTFGSGTRLTVV.

This clone was found a few times. The chain recombines TRBV4-3 with TRBJ2-7; D is uncertain. The CDR3 has 14 residues. The germline V gene has CDR1 LGHNA and CDR2 YSLEER. V lost 1 base to trimming and J lost 3 bases, with 10 bases between them. The CDR3 protein is CASSQGLQSYEQYV. For the CDR3, the DNA is TGCGCCAGCAGCCAAGGGTTACAGAGCTACGAGCAGTACGTC.

The chain links TRBV7-9 to TRBJ2-1; 12 nucleotides match TRBD1. CDR1 and CDR2 from the germline V gene are SEHNR and FQNEAQ (reference sequence). The CDR3 has 16 residues. V was clipped by 1 base and J by 8 bases; unmatched bases: 6. Written as DNA, the CDR3 is TGTGCCAGCAGCTTAGTCGCCGGGACAGGGGGCGATGAGCAGTTCTTC. Protein product: CASSLVAGTGGDEQFF.

The chain couples TRBV11-2 to TRBJ1-2; 8 nucleotides match TRBD1. The V segment lost 4 bases and the J segment 6 bases; nucleotides outside the gene matches: 10. CDR1 is SGHAT, CDR2 FQNNGV, per germline. The CDR3 length is 15 residues. CDR3 sequence: CASSSPRTGRDGYTF. The CDR3 nucleotides read TGTGCCAGCAGCTCGCCGCGGACAGGGCGAGATGGCTACACCTTC.

The chain combines TRBV15 with TRBJ2-6; 7 bases agree with TRBD1. Germline values: CDR1 LNHNV, CDR2 YYDKDF (reference sequence). There are 17 residues in the CDR3. V lost 5 bases, J lost 0 bases, and 7 bases stayed unmatched. The CDR3 loop is CATSPRGGRSGANVLTF. Here the CDR3 DNA reads TGTGCCACCAGCCCGCGAGGGGGCCGCTCTGGGGCCAACGTCCTGACTTTC.

This clone was observed a handful of times. The chain couples TRBV30 to TRBJ2-7; D is unresolved. Trimming shortened V by 2 bases and J by 3 bases, and 14 bases separated the two germline ends. The CDR3 length is 14 residues. The germline V gene has CDR1 GTSNPN and CDR2 SVGIG (reference sequence). The CDR3 DNA is TGTGCCTGGAGTCCCCGAGGCAGTTACTACGAGCAGTACTTC. Residues: CAWSPRGSYYEQYF.

The chain employs TRBV2 and TRBJ1-2; 7 nucleotides agree with TRBD1. CDR3 length: 12 residues. The germline V gene encodes CDR1 SNHLY and CDR2 FYNNEI. V dropped 4 bases and J dropped 6; count of bases not matched to a gene: 2. DNA for the CDR3: TGTGCCAGCAGTGGACAGGGAGATGGCTACACCTTC. This gives the protein CASSGQGDGYTF.

Written as DNA, the CDR3 is TGTGCCAGCAGCTTAGTCGGGACTAGCAATGAGCAGTTCTTC. It yields the protein CASSLVGTSNEQFF. The chain recombines TRBV7-9 with TRBJ2-1; 8 bases are shared with TRBD2. Unmatched junction bases numbered 2, after V lost 1 base and J lost 6 bases. Germline V gene sequence: CDR1 SEHNR, CDR2 FQNEAQ (reference sequence). This CDR3 comprises 14 residues.

The chain couples TRBV5-1 to TRBJ2-3, with 13 bases lining up with TRBD2. In germline, CDR1 is SGHRS, CDR2 YFSETQ. Trimming removed 4 bases from V and 2 bases from J; junction bases left unmatched: 4. The length of the CDR3 is 16 residues. The chain's CDR3 is CASSTGLAGTTDTQYF. Written as DNA, the CDR3 is TGCGCCAGCAGCACGGGACTAGCGGGGACCACAGATACGCAGTATTTT.

The chain links TRBV14 to TRBJ1-6, with D possibly being TRBD1 (5 bases). CDR3 length equals 18 residues. The germline V gene encodes CDR1 SGHDN and CDR2 FVKESK. V was pared by 0 bases and J by 5 bases, with 17 bases between. CDR3 in amino acids: CASSQDRRRGWNNSPLHF. As DNA, the CDR3 is TGTGCCAGCAGCCAAGACCGGAGACGGGGGTGGAATAATTCACCCCTCCACTTT.

The CDR3 loop reads CSVEDASDSKSFVYWDEQFF. CDR3 nucleotide sequence: TGCAGCGTTGAAGATGCTTCGGACAGTAAAAGTTTCGTTTACTGGGATGAGCAGTTCTTC. The rearrangement joins TRBV29-1 to TRBJ2-1; tentatively, D is TRBD1 (6 bases). Trimming took 0 bases from V and 8 from J, leaving 32 bases between them. CDR1 and CDR2 (germline): SQVTM, ANQGSEA. The CDR3 is made up of 20 amino acids.

This clone came up a few times. The chain has TRBV7-9 and TRBJ1-6, with 9 bases aligning to TRBD1. Per the germline V gene, CDR1 is SEHNR and CDR2 is FQNEAQ (reference sequence). The CDR3 contains 14 residues. V dropped 5 bases and J dropped 6; count of bases not matched to a gene: 2. DNA of the CDR3: TGTGCCAGCAGCCCGGACAGGGGTAATTCACCCCTCCACTTT. Residues: CASSPDRGNSPLHF.

In this sample, this clone turned up a few times. The chain recombines TRBV6-6 with TRBJ2-3; weak D call: TRBD1 (5 bases). CDR3 length: 14 amino acids. Germline values: CDR1 MNHNY, CDR2 SVGAGI (reference sequence). Trimming cost V 3 bases and J 5 bases, with 12 bases left between them. The CDR3 DNA reads TGTGCCAGCAGTTATGGGCAGGGCGGAGATACGCAGTATTTT. Protein product: CASSYGQGGDTQYF.

This chain links TRBV6-5 with TRBJ2-4; the D is unclear. The CDR3 contains 11 residues. V was clipped by 2 bases and J by 7 bases, with 3 bases between them. From germline, CDR1 is MNHEY and CDR2 SVGAGI. DNA of the CDR3: TGTGCCAGCAGTTACCAGAACATTCAGTACTTC. Protein product: CASSYQNIQYF.

V and J are TRBV5-1 and TRBJ1-1; perhaps TRBD1 as D (6 bases). Germline values: CDR1 SGHRS, CDR2 YFSETQ. The CDR3 extends over 13 amino acids. The V end lost 3 bases, the J end lost 7 bases, and 13 bases lay between the germline ends. CDR3 in amino acids: CASSSTGTGEAFF. In DNA, the CDR3 is TGCGCCAGCAGCTCCACAGGGACGGGTGAAGCTTTCTTT.

This clone came up a few times. The genes are TRBV29-1 and TRBJ2-2; D gene ambiguous. From germline, CDR1 is SQVTM and CDR2 ANQGSEA. The CDR3 contains 14 residues. The ends were cut back, 5 bases at V and 7 bases at J, with 17 bases in the middle. The chain's CDR3 is CSVRSGMAGGELFF. Here the CDR3 DNA reads TGCAGCGTTCGTTCAGGAATGGCTGGCGGGGAGCTGTTTTTT.

The chain combines TRBV7-2 with TRBJ2-5; weak D call: TRBD1 (5 bases). Germline lookup yields CDR1 SGHTA and CDR2 FQGNSA. This CDR3 has 15 residues. Trimming cost V 0 bases and J 4 bases, with 12 bases left between them. The CDR3 DNA follows: TGTGCCAGCAGCTTAGCGCCAGGGTCGACAGAGACCCAGTACTTC. This sequence encodes CASSLAPGSTETQYF.

This clone was picked up a small number of times. The V call is TRBV9, the J call TRBJ2-3; 8 positions match TRBD2. The J segment lost 0 bases and the V segment lost 4 bases, leaving 10 bases of the junction unmatched. CDR3 length: 17 residues. Per germline, CDR1 SGDLS and CDR2 YYNGEE. The CDR3 region has the DNA TGTGCCAGCAGCCCCCGTTGGCGGGAGGTTAGCACAGATACGCAGTATTTT. Residues: CASSPRWREVSTDTQYF.

There are a few counts of this clone. The V and J genes are TRBV18 and TRBJ2-1, with 7 bases identical to TRBD2. Germline lookup yields CDR1 KGHSH and CDR2 LQKENI. J gave up 4 bases and V 5 bases, and 8 bases lay outside the gene matches. The CDR3 covers 15 residues. CDR3 amino acids: CASSSTSALYNEQFF. CDR3 nucleotides: TGTGCCAGCTCATCAACTAGCGCCCTATACAATGAGCAGTTCTTC.

The J gene is TRBJ2-1, the V gene TRBV4-1; 8 bases map to TRBD1. Germline V gene lookup returns CDR1 MGHRA and CDR2 YSYEKL. The CDR3 has 15 amino acids. Losses at the gene ends were 5 bases for V and 4 bases for J; bases not matched to a gene: 7. The CDR3 sequence: CASSFRTGSYNEQFF. In DNA form, the CDR3 reads TGCGCCAGCAGCTTCCGGACAGGGTCTTACAATGAGCAGTTCTTC.

The V gene is TRBV5-4, the J gene TRBJ2-4, with 9 bases identical to TRBD1. V lost 5 bases and J lost 9; bases outside the gene matches: 6. This CDR3 is 13 amino acids long. Germline CDR1 reads SGHNT; CDR2 reads YYREEE (reference sequence). The CDR3 sequence is CASSRDREGIQYF. The CDR3 bases are TGTGCCAGCAGTCGGGACAGGGAGGGCATTCAGTACTTC.

The chain carries TRBV7-9 and TRBJ2-5, with D hard to call. Germline CDR1 is SEHNR and CDR2 is FQNEAQ (reference sequence). The ends were cut back, 0 bases at V and 2 bases at J, with 16 bases in the middle. This CDR3 is built from 17 residues. DNA for the CDR3: TGTGCCAGCAGCTTAGCAGTCGTGTTGGGATTTCAAGAGACCCAGTACTTC. It encodes CASSLAVVLGFQETQYF.

The rearrangement joins TRBV7-2 to TRBJ1-4; 11 nucleotides agree with TRBD1. Germline V lookup: CDR1 SGHTA, CDR2 FQGNSA. The V and J ends lost 0 bases and 7 bases, in that order; junction bases with no gene match: 1. CDR3 length: 15 residues. The CDR3 nucleotides read TGTGCCAGCAGCTTAGCTGGGACAGGGGGTGAAAAACTGTTTTTT. Translated: CASSLAGTGGEKLFF.